This passage covers 27 T cell receptor beta chains from one sample sequenced in a study of OX40 agonist ivuxolimab in advanced cancers. Sequenced by immunoSEQ multiplex PCR; TCRdb stores in-frame clones only, minus some. The sample comprises 60,000 or so clones, about 80% of which are singletons, and roughly 1.9% rests with the top ten. The sequencing here drew on CD4+ or CD8+ T cells sorted from blood, taken in a trial of the OX40 agonist ivuxolimab. Every receptor here comes from an adult with an advanced solid tumor such as melanoma, head and neck, liver or kidney cancer.

This rearrangement joins TRBV27 to TRBJ2-5; TRBD2 matches 11 bases. V shed 6 bases, J shed 5 bases, and the junction held 8 bases outside the gene matches. Germline CDR1 reads MNHEY; CDR2 reads SMNVEV (reference sequence). The CDR3 has 15 residues. The CDR3 loop reads CASSPLAGGQETQYF. The CDR3 bases are TGTGCCAGCAGCCCGTTAGCGGGGGGGCAGGAGACCCAGTACTTC.

The chain uses TRBV19 and TRBJ1-1; no reliable D call. From germline, CDR1 is LNHDA and CDR2 SQIVND (reference sequence). Trimming removed 3 bases at V and 4 bases at J, with 12 bases between. The CDR3 has 14 residues. Here the CDR3 reads CASSMRMVSTEAFF. CDR3 nucleotide sequence: TGTGCCAGTAGTATGAGGATGGTGAGCACTGAAGCTTTCTTT. The full variable domain, with the rest looked up from reference TRBV19 and TRBJ1-1, is DGGITQSPKYLFRKEGQNVTLSCEQNLNHDAMYWYRQDPGQGLRLIYYSQIVNDFQKGDIAEGYSVSREKKESFPLTVTSAQKNPTAFYLCASSMRMVSTEAFFGQGTRLTVV.

This clone has only a few counts. This sequence joins TRBV2 and TRBJ2-3, with D tentatively TRBD1 or TRBD2 (6 bases each). The germline gives CDR1 SNHLY, CDR2 FYNNEI. This CDR3 spans 14 amino acids. V lost 4 bases to trimming and J lost 6 bases, with 14 bases between them. CDR3 bases: TGTGCCAGCAGTGGGGGGGCCAAGGCGGATACGCAGTATTTT. Translation gives CASSGGAKADTQYF.

This clone was counted once. The V call is TRBV19, the J call TRBJ2-5; 7 nucleotides align to TRBD1. This CDR3 has 14 residues. CDR1 and CDR2 from the germline V gene are LNHDA and SQIVND (reference sequence). The trim removed 3 bases at V and 4 bases at J, leaving 5 bases unmatched. The CDR3 reads CASSMVNRGETQYF. CDR3 DNA: TGTGCCAGTAGTATGGTTAACAGGGGAGAGACCCAGTACTTC.

The chain uses TRBV15 and TRBJ1-4; the D gene is possibly TRBD1 (6 bases). The CDR3 covers 16 residues. Per germline, CDR1 LNHNV and CDR2 YYDKDF (reference sequence). Trimming removed 0 bases from V and 2 bases from J, with 10 bases in between. DNA for the CDR3: TGTGCCACCAGCAGAGATTTGGGGGGCACTAATGAAAAACTGTTTTTT. This translates into CATSRDLGGTNEKLFF.

The genes are TRBV19 and TRBJ2-5; TRBD2 matches at 12 bases. Trimming removed 3 bases from V and 2 bases from J; junction bases left unmatched: 4. This CDR3 has 16 residues. The V gene's germline CDR1 is LNHDA and CDR2 SQIVND (reference sequence). DNA of the CDR3: TGTGCCAGTAGTATCCCAGGACTAGCGGGGCAAGAGACCCAGTACTTC. Its translation is CASSIPGLAGQETQYF. The whole variable domain, remainder taken from reference TRBV19 and TRBJ2-5, is DGGITQSPKYLFRKEGQNVTLSCEQNLNHDAMYWYRQDPGQGLRLIYYSQIVNDFQKGDIAEGYSVSREKKESFPLTVTSAQKNPTAFYLCASSIPGLAGQETQYFGPGTRLLVL.

The rearrangement uses TRBV30 and TRBJ1-2; no definite D call. Germline-derived CDR1 and CDR2 are GTSNPN and SVGIG (reference sequence). Trimming took 2 bases from V and 3 from J, leaving 10 bases between them. CDR3 length equals 13 residues. DNA of the CDR3: TGTGCCTGGAGTTACGGAAGGTACTATGGCTACACCTTC. It yields the protein CAWSYGRYYGYTF.

This chain joins TRBV29-1 and TRBJ2-1; the D is unclear. Per the germline V gene, CDR1 is SQVTM and CDR2 is ANQGSEA. The CDR3 sequence is 13 residues long. With 0 bases removed from V and 5 bases from J, the gap between germline ends came to 8 bases. The CDR3 DNA is TGCAGCGTTGAAGACACCACCCACAATGAGCAGTTCTTC. As protein: CSVEDTTHNEQFF.

The rearrangement uses TRBV27 and TRBJ2-7, with TRBD2 matching 10 bases. CDR3 length: 15 residues. The V and J ends lost 5 bases and 0 bases, in that order; junction bases with no gene match: 4. Germline V gene sequence: CDR1 MNHEY, CDR2 SMNVEV (reference sequence). The CDR3, as DNA: TGTGCCAGCAGTACACTAGCGGGAAGCTCCTACGAGCAGTACTTC. Translated: CASSTLAGSSYEQYF.

The chain links TRBV30 to TRBJ2-4, with TRBD1 matching over 7 bases. The CDR3 loop spans 14 amino acids. Germline CDR1 GTSNPN, CDR2 SVGIG (reference sequence). V trimming: 3 bases; J trimming: 2 bases; junction bases outside the gene matches: 4. The CDR3 spells CAWRGQNTKNIQYF. As DNA, the CDR3 is TGTGCCTGGAGGGGACAGAATACCAAAAACATTCAGTACTTC.

The gene calls are TRBV7-2 and TRBJ2-3, with D perhaps matching TRBD1 (6 bases). There are 11 residues in the CDR3. Trimming removed 3 bases from V and 12 bases from J, with 10 bases in between. Germline V gene data show CDR1 as SGHTA and CDR2 as FQGNSA. CDR3 loop: CASSFYREQYF. The CDR3 DNA sequence: TGTGCCAGCAGCTTTTACAGGGAACAGTATTTT.

Only one count was recorded for this clone. The chain joins TRBV21-1 to TRBJ2-7. TRBV21-1 is tagged as a pseudogene. CDR3 size: 12 residues. The DNA of the CDR3 is TGTGCCAGCAGCAAAGGGGAATACGAGCAGTACTTC. Its translation is CASSKGEYEQYF.

This clone occurred once. The rearrangement joins TRBV19 to TRBJ1-5; no clear D. In germline, CDR1 is LNHDA, CDR2 SQIVND (reference sequence). Deletions cut 1 base from V and 0 bases from J, with 13 bases between. The CDR3 length is 17 residues. CDR3 loop: CASSIGAAGGSNQPQHF. CDR3 nucleotide sequence: TGTGCCAGTAGTATAGGGGCGGCCGGTGGTAGCAATCAGCCCCAGCATTTT. Supplemented by reference TRBV19 and TRBJ1-5, the full variable domain reads DGGITQSPKYLFRKEGQNVTLSCEQNLNHDAMYWYRQDPGQGLRLIYYSQIVNDFQKGDIAEGYSVSREKKESFPLTVTSAQKNPTAFYLCASSIGAAGGSNQPQHFGDGTRLSIL.

This chain's CDR3 is CAISGSGADTVQYF. The CDR3 DNA follows: TGTGCCATCAGTGGGTCGGGGGCAGACACGGTGCAGTACTTC. J is TRBJ2-7 and V is TRBV10-3, with D perhaps being TRBD1 or TRBD2 (6 bases each). The CDR3 covers 14 residues. V lost 4 bases and J 9 bases, leaving 19 bases between the germline ends. CDR1 and CDR2 (germline): ENHRY, SYGVKD.

The table lists this clone with a few counts. CDR3 in amino acids: CASSQGRPSGNTIYF. Here the CDR3 DNA reads TGTGCCAGCAGCCAGGGACGGCCCTCTGGAAACACCATATATTTT. The rearrangement joins TRBV2 to TRBJ1-3, with TRBD1 as a possible D gene (5 bases). Germline V lookup: CDR1 SNHLY, CDR2 FYNNEI. V gave up 6 bases and J gave up 0 bases, with 12 bases separating them. There are 15 residues in the CDR3.

The V call is TRBV15, the J call TRBJ1-5; D is undetermined. Per germline, CDR1 LNHNV and CDR2 YYDKDF (reference sequence). Trimming left V 4 bases short and J 1 base short, with 17 bases between. CDR3 size: 17 residues. Written as DNA, the CDR3 is TGTGCCACCAGCACCAGTCCGCATAGGGAGAGCAATCAGCCCCAGCATTTT. As protein: CATSTSPHRESNQPQHF. The full variable domain, with the rest looked up from reference TRBV15 and TRBJ1-5, is DAMVIQNPRYQVTQFGKPVTLSCSQTLNHNVMYWYQQKSSQAPKLLFHYYDKDFNNEADTPDNFQSRRPNTSFCFLDIRSPGLGDTAMYLCATSTSPHRESNQPQHFGDGTRLSIL.

The chain employs TRBV29-1 and TRBJ2-3; TRBD2 might be the D (6 bases). Germline V lookup: CDR1 SQVTM, CDR2 ANQGSEA. The CDR3 is 14 amino acids. V gave up 4 bases and J gave up 2 bases, with 13 bases separating them. CDR3 DNA sequence: TGCAGCGTTGCAGAACTAGCAAACACAGATACGCAGTATTTT. This codes for CSVAELANTDTQYF.

A few counts support this clone. The V gene is TRBV4-1, the J gene TRBJ2-1; weak D call: TRBD1 (5 bases). The germline V gene encodes CDR1 MGHRA and CDR2 YSYEKL. With 1 base removed from V and 7 bases from J, the gap between germline ends came to 17 bases. This CDR3 contains 16 residues. This CDR3 is CASSQATAGQWNEQFF. The CDR3 coding sequence is TGCGCCAGCAGCCAAGCTACGGCAGGGCAATGGAATGAGCAGTTCTTC.

V is TRBV11-2 and J is TRBJ2-1, with D possibly being TRBD2 (5 bases). Trimming cost V 0 bases and J 16 bases, with 13 bases left between them. The length of the CDR3 is 12 residues. CDR1 SGHAT and CDR2 FQNNGV come from the germline V gene. For the CDR3, the DNA is TGTGCCAGCAGCTTAGATCGGTTGCGGGCCTTCTTC. Translating gives CASSLDRLRAFF.

For the CDR3, the DNA is TGTGCCAGCAGCTTGGGTGGACTAAGCTACGAGCAGTACTTC. This sequence encodes CASSLGGLSYEQYF. The chain has TRBV5-4 and TRBJ2-7, with D perhaps TRBD2 (6 bases). CDR1 and CDR2 from the germline V gene are SGHNT and YYREEE (reference sequence). Trimming cost V 0 bases and J 3 bases, with 10 bases left between them. The length of the CDR3 is 14 residues.

The chain has TRBV28 and TRBJ2-3, with 7 bases matching TRBD1. Looked up from germline, CDR1 is MDHEN and CDR2 is SYDVKM. With 4 bases clipped from V and 0 bases from J, the junction kept 7 bases outside the gene matches. CDR3 length equals 16 residues. The CDR3 DNA reads as TGTGCCAGCAGTTCTCTCGGGACAGTCAGCACAGATACGCAGTATTTT. Translation gives CASSSLGTVSTDTQYF.

The chain combines TRBV15 with TRBJ1-2; TRBD1 is a possible D gene (6 bases). Deletions cut 1 base from V and 7 bases from J, with 19 bases between. The CDR3 is made up of 16 amino acids. Germline values: CDR1 LNHNV, CDR2 YYDKDF (reference sequence). The CDR3 sequence is CATSRVGGGGGSGYTF. CDR3 bases: TGTGCCACCAGCAGAGTGGGCGGTGGCGGGGGCAGTGGCTACACCTTC.

J is TRBJ2-2 and V is TRBV5-1; D is uncertain. V lost 1 base to trimming and J lost 1 base, with 14 bases between them. CDR3 size: 17 residues. Germline CDR1 is SGHRS and CDR2 is YFSETQ. CDR3 DNA: TGCGCCAGCAGCTTGCGACCGTTAAAGGGGAACACCGGGGAGCTGTTTTTT. This translates into CASSLRPLKGNTGELFF.

This clone was seen only a few times. The chain uses TRBV9 and TRBJ2-3; D unresolved. The germline CDR1 and CDR2 sequences are SGDLS and YYNGEE. V shed 3 bases and J shed 5 bases, with 10 bases lying between them. The CDR3 is 13 amino acids. The CDR3 loop is CASSGELGDTQYF. Here the CDR3 DNA reads TGTGCCAGCAGCGGAGAGTTGGGAGATACGCAGTATTTT.

The V gene is TRBV18, the J gene TRBJ1-4; D is possibly TRBD1 (6 bases). The CDR3 spans 15 residues. The germline V and J ends were trimmed by 5 bases and 8 bases, with 18 bases remaining between them. From germline, CDR1 is KGHSH and CDR2 LQKENI. The CDR3 protein is CASSERQDISEKLFF. In DNA form, the CDR3 reads TGTGCCAGCTCAGAACGACAGGATATAAGCGAAAAACTGTTTTTT.

The chain joins TRBV9 to TRBJ2-7; D is undetermined. The CDR3 spans 12 residues. Germline V CDR1 and CDR2: SGDLS, YYNGEE. V shed 4 bases and J shed 0 bases, with 5 bases lying between them. DNA for the CDR3: TGTGCCAGCAGCTTTAGCTCCTACGAGCAGTACTTC. Translating gives CASSFSSYEQYF.

This chain connects TRBV7-3 to TRBJ2-5; tentatively, D is TRBD1 (5 bases). Per germline, CDR1 SGHTA and CDR2 FQGTGA. Trimming cost V 0 bases and J 5 bases, with 7 bases left between them. The CDR3 contains 13 residues. CDR3 coding DNA: TGTGCCAGCAGCTTAACAGGGGCGGAGACCCAGTACTTC. Amino acids: CASSLTGAETQYF.